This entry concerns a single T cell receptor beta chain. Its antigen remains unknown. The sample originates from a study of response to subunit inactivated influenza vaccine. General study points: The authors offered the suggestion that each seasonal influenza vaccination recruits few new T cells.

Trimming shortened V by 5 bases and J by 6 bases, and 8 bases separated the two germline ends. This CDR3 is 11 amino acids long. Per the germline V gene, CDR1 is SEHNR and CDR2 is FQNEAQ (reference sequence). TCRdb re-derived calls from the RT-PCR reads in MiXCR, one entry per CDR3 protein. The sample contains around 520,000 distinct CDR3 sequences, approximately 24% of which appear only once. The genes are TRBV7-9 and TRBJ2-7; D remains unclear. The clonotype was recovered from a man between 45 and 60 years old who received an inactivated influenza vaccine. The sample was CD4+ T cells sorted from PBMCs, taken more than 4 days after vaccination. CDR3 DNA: TGTGCCAGCAGCACCGCTTCCGAGCAGTACTTC. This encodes CASSTASEQYF.